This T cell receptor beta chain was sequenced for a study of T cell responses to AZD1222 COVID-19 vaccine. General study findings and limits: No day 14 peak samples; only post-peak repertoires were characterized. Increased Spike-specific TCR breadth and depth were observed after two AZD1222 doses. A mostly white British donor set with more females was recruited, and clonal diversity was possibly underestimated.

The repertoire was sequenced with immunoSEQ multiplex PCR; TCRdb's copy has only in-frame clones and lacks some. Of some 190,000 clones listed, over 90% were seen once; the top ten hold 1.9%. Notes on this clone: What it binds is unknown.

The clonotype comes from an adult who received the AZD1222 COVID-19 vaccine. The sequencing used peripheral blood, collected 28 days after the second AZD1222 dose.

This CDR3 is CASSLGGGLNYGYTF. The CDR3, as DNA: TGTGCCAGCAGCTTAGGGGGGGGACTGAACTATGGCTACACCTTC. This chain uses TRBV7-2 with TRBJ1-2, with a weak D call TRBD1 (5 bases). Germline CDR1 reads SGHTA; CDR2 reads FQGNSA. This CDR3 has 15 residues. V lost 1 base, J lost 2 bases, and 11 bases lay in between.